This T cell receptor beta chain was recovered during a study of T-cell reconstitution after alpha-beta-depleted transplantation in children. As concerns this clonotype: What it recognizes is unknown.

Whole-study findings and limits: T cells produced anew were the main source of T-cell counts and diversity one year after transplant.

The CDR3 covers 15 residues. The V and J ends lost 7 bases and 0 bases respectively, with 14 bases between them. In germline, CDR1 is SGHRS, CDR2 YFSETQ. Unique molecular identifiers were incorporated during preparation of the TCRbeta library. TCRdb recomputed calls from the PCR reads with MiXCR, one row per CDR3 protein. The sample lists 780,000 or so distinct CDR3 sequences, less than 20% occurring once. Source: PBMCs, mostly from graft donor cells, taken 360 days after TCRalphabeta/CD19-depleted stem cell transplant. This TCR came from a male patient under 18 who had a stem cell transplant for acute lymphoblastic leukemia, so the T cells may come from the graft donor. V is TRBV5-1 and J is TRBJ2-1; D is undetermined. CDR3 sequence reads: CASPCHAVSYNEQFF. The CDR3 nucleotides read TGCGCCAGCCCCTGCCACGCGGTCTCCTACAATGAGCAGTTCTTC.